This T cell receptor (beta chain) derives from a study of cytomegalovirus exposure and HLA in healthy donors. This clone was seen a few times. Its cognate antigen is unknown. Each donor's status was that of a healthy bone marrow donor. Study-level points and caveats: A few chains tied to CMV proved CMV antigen-specific in vitro.

This CDR3 has 14 amino acids. V was trimmed by 0 bases and J by 7 bases, leaving 13 bases between them. The germline V gene has CDR1 WSHSY and CDR2 SAAADI. Primers: 60 Vbeta forward and 13 Jbeta reverse. Data came from immunoSEQ multiplex PCR; TCRdb stores just in-frame clones and leaves some out. The sample includes fewer than 150,000 clones, 60% to 80% of them seen just once. The chain combines TRBV10-2 with TRBJ2-7; perhaps TRBD2 as D (6 bases). Sequenced sample: PBMCs. The receptor comes from a man between 25 and 39 years old in good health and CMV-seronegative. CDR3 bases: TGCGCCAGCAGTGAGTCGAGGTCGCGGGGAGAGCAGTACTTC. Translating gives CASSESRSRGEQYF.